These T cell receptor beta chains were read from a single sample in a study of blood T cell repertoires in COVID-19. This table comes from immunoSEQ multiplex PCR, and its TCRdb copy is limited to in-frame clones, with some not included. The table includes roughly 160,000 clones, 80% to 90% detected once. The sample consisted of peripheral blood. Receptor source: a woman older than 75 with acute or convalescent COVID-19. Each CDR3 is given with its conserved first and last residue. The order of the fields is J gene, clone size, V gene, D gene, CDR3 DNA, CDR3 protein. A D gene is named only where the DNA matches it firmly. Clone size is shown for a subset of rows, as once, few, many or a class of expanded clone.

j_call: TRBJ2-7
clone_size: NA
v_call: TRBV28
d_call: TRBD1
cdr3_nt: TGTGCCAGCAGTTTAATAATCGGGACAGGGACCTCCTACGAGCAGTACTTC
cdr3_aa: CASSLIIGTGTSYEQYF

j_call: TRBJ2-7
clone_size: NA
v_call: TRBV5-1
d_call: TRBD1
cdr3_nt: TGCGCCAGCAGCTTAGGACAGGGGGTATACGAGCAGTACTTC
cdr3_aa: CASSLGQGVYEQYF

j_call: TRBJ1-3
clone_size: NA
v_call: TRBV4-1
d_call: TRBD1
cdr3_nt: TGCGCCAGCAGCCATCTCGGACAGGGTCTTAGGCCTGGAAACACCATATATTTT
cdr3_aa: CASSHLGQGLRPGNTIYF

j_call: TRBJ2-3
clone_size: NA
v_call: TRBV7-2
d_call: TRBD2
cdr3_nt: TGTGCCAGCAGCTTGCCGGGGGGACCAGATACGCAGTATTTT
cdr3_aa: CASSLPGGPDTQYF

j_call: TRBJ2-3
clone_size: NA
v_call: TRBV24-1
d_call: TRBD2
cdr3_nt: TGTGCCATCGCACTAGCGGGGGGGCCAGATACGCAGTATTTT
cdr3_aa: CAIALAGGPDTQYF

j_call: TRBJ2-2
clone_size: NA
v_call: TRBV5-1
d_call: TRBD2
cdr3_nt: TGCGCCAGCAGCCAAATAGCGGGAACCACCGGGGAGCTGTTTTTT
cdr3_aa: CASSQIAGTTGELFF

j_call: TRBJ1-1
clone_size: NA
v_call: TRBV27
d_call: NA
cdr3_nt: TGTGCCAGCAGTTCTAGGGGTGAAGCTTTCTTT
cdr3_aa: CASSSRGEAFF

j_call: TRBJ2-3
clone_size: NA
v_call: TRBV19
d_call: NA
cdr3_nt: TGTGCCAGTACCCCAGAGTGGGGGCTCACAGATACGCAGTATTTT
cdr3_aa: CASTPEWGLTDTQYF

j_call: TRBJ1-4
clone_size: NA
v_call: TRBV19
d_call: NA
cdr3_nt: TGTGCCAGTAGTGAGACAGGAACTAATGAAAAACTGTTTTTT
cdr3_aa: CASSETGTNEKLFF

j_call: TRBJ1-4
clone_size: NA
v_call: TRBV7-2
d_call: TRBD1
cdr3_nt: TGTGCCAGCAGCTGGTCGCCGGGACAGGGGAATGAAAAACTGTTTTTT
cdr3_aa: CASSWSPGQGNEKLFF

j_call: TRBJ1-1
clone_size: NA
v_call: TRBV29-1
d_call: TRBD1
cdr3_nt: TGCAGCGTCGCGGGACAGGGGGCTTTCCCCCAAGCTTTCTTT
cdr3_aa: CSVAGQGAFPQAFF

j_call: TRBJ2-5
clone_size: NA
v_call: TRBV5-1
d_call: TRBD2
cdr3_nt: TGCGCCAGCAGCGAAGGACTAGCGCAAGAGACCCAGTACTTC
cdr3_aa: CASSEGLAQETQYF

j_call: TRBJ1-5
clone_size: once
v_call: TRBV30
d_call: TRBD1
cdr3_nt: TGTGCCTGGTCAGGGGGCTGGAATCAGCCCCAGCATTTT
cdr3_aa: CAWSGGWNQPQHF

j_call: TRBJ2-3
clone_size: few
v_call: TRBV3-1/TRBV3-2
d_call: TRBD1
cdr3_nt: TGTGCCAGCAGCCCTTCAGGGGGAGTGGATACGCAGTATTTT
cdr3_aa: CASSPSGGVDTQYF

j_call: TRBJ2-1
clone_size: NA
v_call: TRBV7-2
d_call: TRBD2
cdr3_nt: TGTGCCAGCAGCCCAACTAGCGGGGGGGCCAATGAGCAGTTCTTC
cdr3_aa: CASSPTSGGANEQFF

j_call: TRBJ1-2
clone_size: NA
v_call: TRBV6-1
d_call: NA
cdr3_nt: TGTGCCAGCAGTGACGACCCTGAGGACTACACCTTC
cdr3_aa: CASSDDPEDYTF

j_call: TRBJ2-5
clone_size: NA
v_call: TRBV14
d_call: TRBD1
cdr3_nt: TGTGCCAGCAGCCATGACAGGGTGGGAGAGACCCAGTACTTC
cdr3_aa: CASSHDRVGETQYF